This T cell receptor (beta chain) came from a study of blood T cell repertoires in COVID-19. Study context: From T cells, B-cell-depleted T cells, or PBMCs came the material, which was cDNA or gDNA.

The CDR3 extends over 15 amino acids. The germline CDR1 and CDR2 sequences are SNHLY and FYNNEI. The junction had 7 bases not matched to a gene; V was cut back by 6 bases and J by 7 bases. This clone showed up just once. Using immunoSEQ multiplex PCR, the repertoire was profiled, and TCRdb retains in-frame clones only, with some absent. Among 55,000 to 85,000 clones listed, 90% were seen once. The source is a woman under 30 with acute or convalescent COVID-19. This chain links TRBV2 with TRBJ1-6, with TRBD1 matching over 9 bases. The material sequenced was peripheral blood. The CDR3 nucleotides read TGTGCCAGCAGGGTTGGACAGGGGCCCAATTCACCCCTCCACTTT. Protein: CASRVGQGPNSPLHF.